Listed here are 21 T cell receptor beta chains from one sample, sequenced in a study of radiation and T cells in renal cell carcinoma. Time point here: baseline pretreatment blood. Treatment of the sample: 15 Gy SBRT to primary tumor, nephrectomy 4 weeks later. Profiling relied on immunoSEQ multiplex PCR, and the TCRdb table lists in-frame clones only, not all of them. Of about 150,000 clones detected, 88% appear once; the ten largest clones hold roughly 4%. The material was blood, obtained from a patient whose treatment included radiotherapy and nephrectomy. All receptors derive from a woman aged 65 to 85 with renal cell carcinoma.

V and J are TRBV19 and TRBJ2-1, with 7 positions matching TRBD1. Trimming cost V 8 bases and J 7 bases; bases outside gene matches: 5. The CDR3 contains 12 residues. Germline-derived CDR1 and CDR2 are LNHDA and SQIVND (reference sequence). The CDR3 is CASGVRGNEQFF. The CDR3 bases are TGTGCCAGTGGGGTCAGGGGGAATGAGCAGTTCTTC. Together with reference TRBV19 and TRBJ2-1, the CDR3 gives the full variable domain: DGGITQSPKYLFRKEGQNVTLSCEQNLNHDAMYWYRQDPGQGLRLIYYSQIVNDFQKGDIAEGYSVSREKKESFPLTVTSAQKNPTAFYLCASGVRGNEQFFGPGTRLTVL.

The chain joins TRBV2 to TRBJ2-7; no definite D call. CDR3 length equals 15 residues. The V end was cut by 4 bases, the J end by 0 bases, with 13 bases between. Germline V lookup: CDR1 SNHLY, CDR2 FYNNEI. The CDR3 nucleotides read TGTGCCAGCAGTGCCAACCTCCTGAGCTCCTACGAGCAGTACTTC. Amino acid sequence: CASSANLLSSYEQYF.

The rearrangement joins TRBV4-1 to TRBJ1-2, with D uncertain. The CDR3 has 15 amino acids. The germline CDR1 and CDR2 sequences are MGHRA and YSYEKL. Trimming removed 1 base from V and 4 bases from J, with 13 bases in between. As DNA, the CDR3 is TGCGCCAGCAGCCAAGCCCCCAGGTCTATCTATGGCTACACCTTC. It translates to CASSQAPRSIYGYTF.

The rearrangement links TRBV5-1 to TRBJ2-1; D is ambiguous. Deletions cut 3 bases from V and 3 bases from J, with 19 bases between. The CDR3 has 17 amino acids. The germline gives CDR1 SGHRS, CDR2 YFSETQ. In DNA form, the CDR3 reads TGCGCCAGCAGCTATACAACCCGGTTTACTAACTACAATGAGCAGTTCTTC. It encodes CASSYTTRFTNYNEQFF. The whole variable domain, remainder taken from reference TRBV5-1 and TRBJ2-1, is KAGVTQTPRYLIKTRGQQVTLSCSPISGHRSVSWYQQTPGQGLQFLFEYFSETQRNKGNFPGRFSGRQFSNSRSEMNVSTLELGDSALYLCASSYTTRFTNYNEQFFGPGTRLTVL.

In the case of this clone: Different DNA sequences within this sample yield the same CDR3. The chain combines TRBV7-2 with TRBJ2-5; D gene ambiguous. The CDR3 is made up of 14 amino acids. Germline V gives CDR1 SGHTA, CDR2 FQGNSA. V was cut by 1 base and J by 2 bases, with 8 bases left in between. Here the CDR3 DNA reads TGTGCCAGCAGCTTAGACCGTGGGCAAGAGACCCAGTACTTC. Encoded protein: CASSLDRGQETQYF. Based on the CDR3 plus reference TRBV7-2 and TRBJ2-5, the full variable domain is GAGVSQSPSNKVTEKGKDVELRCDPISGHTALYWYRQSLGQGLEFLIYFQGNSAPDKSGLPSDRFSAERTGGSVSTLTIQRTQQEDSAVYLCASSLDRGQETQYFGPGTRLLVL.

The chain has TRBV19 and TRBJ2-3; D not certain. V shed 3 bases and J shed 2 bases, with 9 bases lying between them. Germline CDR1 and CDR2: LNHDA and SQIVND (reference sequence). CDR3 length: 14 residues. The CDR3 reads CASSMIFTTDTQYF. CDR3 bases: TGTGCCAGTAGTATGATCTTTACCACAGATACGCAGTATTTT.

This clone was recorded only once. The chain carries TRBV2 and TRBJ2-1; 12 bases are shared with TRBD2. Germline CDR1 SNHLY, CDR2 FYNNEI. The CDR3 is 15 residues long. The V gene end was trimmed by 5 bases and the J gene end by 7 bases; junction bases not matched to a gene: 6. CDR3 DNA: TGTGCCAGCAGTCGACTAGCGGGGGTGGAGAATGAGCAGTTCTTC. The encoded protein is CASSRLAGVENEQFF.

This clone was recorded once. This rearrangement joins TRBV6-5 to TRBJ2-3; the match to TRBD2 covers 8 bases. Trimming at V came to 7 bases and at J to 5 bases, leaving 8 bases not matched to a gene. Germline V gene lookup returns CDR1 MNHEY and CDR2 SVGAGI. This CDR3 contains 14 residues. DNA for the CDR3: TGTGCCAGCAAACTCAGCGGGGGAGGAGATACGCAGTATTTT. This encodes CASKLSGGGDTQYF.

The rearrangement uses TRBV6-5 and TRBJ1-2; no firm D call. V was pared by 0 bases and J by 5 bases, with 10 bases between. Per the germline V gene, CDR1 is MNHEY and CDR2 is SVGAGI. The CDR3 spans 14 residues. The CDR3 protein is CASSYSDVKYGYTF. The CDR3 DNA reads TGTGCCAGCAGTTACTCGGATGTGAAATATGGCTACACCTTC.

The rearrangement joins TRBV7-9 to TRBJ1-3, with unresolved D. The germline gives CDR1 SEHNR, CDR2 FQNEAQ (reference sequence). V was cut by 0 bases and J by 7 bases, with 16 bases left in between. This CDR3 has 16 amino acids. The CDR3 DNA follows: TGTGCCAGCAGCTTAGCGGTTCAGCTAATATCTAACACCATATATTTT. Amino acids: CASSLAVQLISNTIYF.

The chain links TRBV5-4 to TRBJ2-3; TRBD2 agrees at 8 bases. This CDR3 comprises 16 residues. Germline lookup yields CDR1 SGHNT and CDR2 YYREEE (reference sequence). The V and J ends lost 4 bases and 6 bases, in that order; junction bases with no gene match: 13. The CDR3 coding sequence is TGTGCCAGCAGCCGGGGGGCTAGCGGGTGGAGCGATACGCAGTATTTT. Encoded protein: CASSRGASGWSDTQYF.

V usage is TRBV6-5 and J usage is TRBJ2-7; D uncertain. The CDR3 runs 13 residues. The germline V gene encodes CDR1 MNHEY and CDR2 SVGAGI. V lost 6 bases and J 0 bases, leaving 9 bases between the germline ends. This CDR3 reads CASRPDGSYEQYF. CDR3 bases: TGTGCCAGCAGACCGGACGGCTCCTACGAGCAGTACTTC.

The chain employs TRBV6-5 and TRBJ1-6; TRBD1 might be the D (6 bases). This CDR3 region has 15 residues. Germline CDR1 is MNHEY and CDR2 is SVGAGI. V was pared by 2 bases and J by 7 bases, with 12 bases between. CDR3 sequence reads: CASSYPTGTNSPLHF. DNA of the CDR3: TGTGCCAGCAGTTACCCGACAGGTACAAATTCACCCCTCCACTTT.

This chain joins TRBV5-1 and TRBJ2-2; D unresolved. Trimming took 6 bases from V and 4 from J, leaving 4 bases between them. Germline assignment: CDR1 SGHRS and CDR2 YFSETQ. The CDR3 is made up of 11 amino acids. DNA of the CDR3: TGCGCCAGCACCCTCACCGGGGAGCTGTTTTTT. It encodes CASTLTGELFF.

This sequence joins TRBV5-8 and TRBJ1-5, with D perhaps TRBD1 (5 bases). The CDR3 spans 15 residues. Deletions cut 6 bases from V and 2 bases from J, with 15 bases between. The germline V gene has CDR1 SGHTS and CDR2 YDEGEE. CDR3 loop: CASNQGKMRNQPQHF. As DNA, the CDR3 is TGTGCCAGCAACCAGGGAAAGATGCGCAATCAGCCCCAGCATTTT.

In its sample, this clone was seen once. The V and J genes are TRBV2 and TRBJ1-6; 7 nucleotides match TRBD1. The CDR3 is 13 amino acids. Germline V CDR1 and CDR2: SNHLY, FYNNEI. V gave up 11 bases and J gave up 9 bases; unmatched junction bases: 10. CDR3 DNA sequence: TGTGCCGCTAGACAGGGACTTACTTCACCCCTCCACTTT. Its translation: CAARQGLTSPLHF.

The chain combines TRBV30 with TRBJ1-1; D ambiguous. V shed 5 bases and J shed 0 bases, with 10 bases lying between them. The CDR3 consists of 13 residues. In germline, CDR1 is GTSNPN, CDR2 SVGIG (reference sequence). The CDR3 nucleotides read TGTGCCTGGGAGGCAGTAATGAACACTGAAGCTTTCTTT. Translation: CAWEAVMNTEAFF.

The chain links TRBV6-1 to TRBJ2-3, with D perhaps TRBD1 or TRBD2 (5 bases each). Germline lookup yields CDR1 MNHNS and CDR2 SASEGT. The V end lost 5 bases, the J end lost 6 bases, and 15 bases lay between the germline ends. The CDR3 has 14 amino acids. The CDR3 DNA is TGTGCCAGCAGTCCCGGGGCGCTCGACGATACGCAGTATTTT. This gives the protein CASSPGALDDTQYF.

The chain carries TRBV30 and TRBJ2-5; 10 bases agree with TRBD2. Germline CDR1 is GTSNPN and CDR2 is SVGIG (reference sequence). The CDR3 spans 14 residues. V gave up 5 bases and J gave up 5 bases; unmatched junction bases: 8. The chain's CDR3 is CAWGPRAGGETQYF. CDR3 DNA sequence: TGTGCCTGGGGCCCCCGAGCGGGGGGGGAGACCCAGTACTTC.

This chain joins TRBV7-8 and TRBJ2-7, with D possibly being TRBD2 (6 bases). The germline gives CDR1 SGHVS, CDR2 FQNEAQ. V was clipped by 6 bases and J by 7 bases, with 22 bases between them. This CDR3 is built from 15 residues. CDR3 DNA: TGTGCCAGCAGGCCCCTAACGGGGGACCTTAAAGAGCAGTACTTC. Encoded protein: CASRPLTGDLKEQYF.

The sample holds one count of this clone. The rearrangement joins TRBV6-6 to TRBJ1-1, with D unresolved. Germline loops: CDR1 MNHNY, CDR2 SVGAGI (reference sequence). V dropped 6 bases and J dropped 11 bases, with 19 bases sitting between them. The CDR3 has 13 amino acids. CDR3 nucleotide sequence: TGTGCCAGCAGCTCCTCAGTACTACGCGAGGCTTTCTTT. Encoded protein: CASSSSVLREAFF.